The 7 T cell receptor beta chains given below trace back to one sample, sequenced in a study of OX40 agonist ivuxolimab in advanced cancers. The repertoire was sequenced with immunoSEQ multiplex PCR; TCRdb's copy has only in-frame clones and lacks some. The repertoire holds 65,000 to 95,000 clones, with more than 70% as singletons. Here the sequenced sample was CD4+ or CD8+ T cells sorted from blood, taken in a trial of the OX40 agonist ivuxolimab. These receptors came from an adult with an advanced solid tumor such as melanoma, head and neck, liver or kidney cancer.

This chain links TRBV7-9 with TRBJ1-6, with 8 bases matching TRBD1. Unmatched junction bases numbered 7, after V lost 5 bases and J lost 7 bases. Germline CDR1 SEHNR, CDR2 FQNEAQ (reference sequence). The CDR3 has 15 amino acids. The CDR3 reads CASSPGGGLNSPLHF. CDR3 DNA: TGTGCCAGCAGCCCAGGGGGCGGTCTCAATTCACCCCTCCACTTT.

By share, this clone ranks as medium-sized (0.01 to 0.1%). The V gene is TRBV7-2, the J gene TRBJ1-1, with D tentatively TRBD1 (5 bases). This CDR3 is built from 14 residues. Trimming removed 0 bases from V and 0 bases from J, with 5 bases in between. Germline values: CDR1 SGHTA, CDR2 FQGNSA. CDR3 nucleotide sequence: TGTGCCAGCAGCTTAGCCAGGGTGAACACTGAAGCTTTCTTT. It is translated as CASSLARVNTEAFF.

The genes are TRBV4-3 and TRBJ1-5; no firm D call. Between the trimmed V and J ends, which lost 0 bases and 5 bases, there was a span of 8 bases. Germline-derived CDR1 and CDR2 are LGHNA and YSLEER. This CDR3 comprises 14 residues. The CDR3 DNA reads as TGCGCCAGCAGCCAAGAACCGAGAGATCAGCCCCAGCATTTT. It is translated as CASSQEPRDQPQHF.

The V and J genes are TRBV6-6 and TRBJ1-2, with D perhaps TRBD1 (5 bases). With 6 bases removed from V and 5 bases from J, the gap between germline ends came to 16 bases. This CDR3 has 14 residues. Germline CDR1 and CDR2: MNHNY and SVGAGI (reference sequence). The CDR3 DNA follows: TGTGCCAGCAGACGGGACGGACTTACGTATGGCTACACCTTC. It is translated as CASRRDGLTYGYTF.

V is TRBV11-3 and J is TRBJ2-1, with TRBD2 matching 10 bases. CDR1 is SGHNT and CDR2 is YENEEA in the germline V gene. The CDR3 loop spans 16 amino acids. V shed 3 bases, J shed 5 bases, and the junction held 7 bases outside the gene matches. Written as DNA, the CDR3 is TGTGCCAGCAGCTTGGCTAGCGGGAGAGGGGACAATGAGCAGTTCTTC. Amino acid sequence: CASSLASGRGDNEQFF.

CDR3: CASSLVREGLIEAFF. The CDR3 DNA follows: TGTGCCAGCAGCTTAGTCAGGGAGGGCCTGATTGAAGCTTTCTTT. The chain carries TRBV5-6 and TRBJ1-1; D possibly corresponds to TRBD1 (5 bases). The CDR3 loop spans 15 amino acids. V shed 2 bases and J shed 7 bases, with 18 bases lying between them. Germline loops: CDR1 SGHDT, CDR2 YYEEEE.

This clone was found once. This chain connects TRBV7-2 to TRBJ1-3; D is possibly TRBD1 (6 bases). V was pared by 4 bases and J by 5 bases, with 18 bases between. Germline V gene lookup returns CDR1 SGHTA and CDR2 FQGNSA. CDR3 size: 16 residues. In nucleotides, the CDR3 is TGTGCCAGCAGCTCCCACTACAGGGAGTCAAGAAACACCATATATTTT. Translated: CASSSHYRESRNTIYF.